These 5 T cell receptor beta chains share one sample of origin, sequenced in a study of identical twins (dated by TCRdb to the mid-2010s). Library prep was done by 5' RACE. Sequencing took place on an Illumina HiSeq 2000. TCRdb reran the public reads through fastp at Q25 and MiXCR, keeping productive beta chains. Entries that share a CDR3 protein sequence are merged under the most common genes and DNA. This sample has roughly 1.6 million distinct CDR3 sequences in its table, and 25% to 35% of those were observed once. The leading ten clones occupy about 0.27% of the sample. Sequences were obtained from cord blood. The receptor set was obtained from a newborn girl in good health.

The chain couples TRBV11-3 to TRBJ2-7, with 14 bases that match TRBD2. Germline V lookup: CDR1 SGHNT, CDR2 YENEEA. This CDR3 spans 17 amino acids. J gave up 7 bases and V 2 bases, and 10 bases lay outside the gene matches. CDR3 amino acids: CASSLSGLAGGSNEQYF. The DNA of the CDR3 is TGTGCCAGCAGCTTATCCGGACTAGCGGGAGGTTCCAATGAGCAGTACTTC. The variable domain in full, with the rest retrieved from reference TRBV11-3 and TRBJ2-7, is EAGVVQSPRYKIIEKKQPVAFWCNPISGHNTLYWYLQNLGQGPELLIRYENEEAVDDSQLPKDRFSAERLKGVDSTLKIQPAELGDSAVYLCASSLSGLAGGSNEQYFGPGTRLTVT.

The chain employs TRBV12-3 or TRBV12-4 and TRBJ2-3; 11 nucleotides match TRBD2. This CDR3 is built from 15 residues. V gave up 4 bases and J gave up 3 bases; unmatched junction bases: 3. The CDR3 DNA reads TGTGCCAGCAGTTGGCGGACTAGCGGGACAGATACGCAGTATTTT. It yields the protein CASSWRTSGTDTQYF.

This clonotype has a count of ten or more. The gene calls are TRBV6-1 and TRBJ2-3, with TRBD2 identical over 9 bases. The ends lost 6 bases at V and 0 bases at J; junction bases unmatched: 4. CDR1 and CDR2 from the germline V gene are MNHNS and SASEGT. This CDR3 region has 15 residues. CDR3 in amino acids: CASSPSGTSTDTQYF. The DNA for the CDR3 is TGTGCCAGCAGCCCTAGCGGGACTAGCACAGATACGCAGTATTTT.

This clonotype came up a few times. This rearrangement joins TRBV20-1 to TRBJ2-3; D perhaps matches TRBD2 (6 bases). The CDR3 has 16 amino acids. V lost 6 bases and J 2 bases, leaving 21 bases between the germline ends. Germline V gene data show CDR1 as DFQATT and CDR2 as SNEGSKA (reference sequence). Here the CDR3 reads CSASSRVAVPTDTQYF. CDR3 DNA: TGCAGTGCGTCATCAAGGGTAGCGGTTCCCACAGATACGCAGTATTTT.

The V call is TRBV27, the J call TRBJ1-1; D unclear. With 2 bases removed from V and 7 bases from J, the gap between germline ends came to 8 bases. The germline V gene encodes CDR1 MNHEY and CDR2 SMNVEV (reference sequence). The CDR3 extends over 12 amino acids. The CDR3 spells CASSLSQSEAFF. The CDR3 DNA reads TGTGCCAGCAGTTTAAGCCAGAGTGAAGCTTTCTTT.